The sequence of this T cell receptor beta chain was determined in a study of shared clonotypes between healthy human individuals (dated by TCRdb to the early 2020s). Turning to the overall study: Three men and two women, aged 18 to 49 years, made up the cohort. For each donor, three plates each were used for CD4 naive and CD4 memory, two plates were used for CD8 naive, and one plate was used for CD8 memory. The study deeply sequenced blood TCR repertoires of about 5 healthy adults to estimate repertoire size and the extent of clonotype sharing between individuals. To increase sequencing depth and limit assay-specific biases, TCR repertoire library preparation and sequencing were carried out by different laboratories using diverse techniques. Between about 0.85 and 9.5 billion PBMCs per donor were obtained by leukapheresis.

Here V drops 4 bases and J drops 3 bases, and the junction holds 5 bases not matched to any gene. The CDR3 starts with the cysteine, ends with the phenylalanine, and has 16 residues. Of all the DNA, just the CDR3 is kept, 48 bases in frame from base 1. CDR1 and CDR2 (KGHSH, LQKENI) derive from the germline V gene. General conclusions and limits of the study: When several donors were compared, the shared fraction of clonotypes was about 5% for naive CD4, around 3.6% for naive CD8, roughly 2.3% for memory CD4, and around 0.4% for memory CD8. Sampling was limited to blood, and TCR repertoires in tissue likely differ from TCR repertoires in blood. The genetic and exposure-history diversity represented was limited by the small number of donors. Compared with non-shared clonotypes, the clonotypes found in all four sorted-subset donors had higher generation probabilities. Incomplete sequencing was indicated by rarefaction of sorted-subset datasets, despite the large sequencing depth. Naive subsets generally had larger estimated clonotype richness than memory subsets did. Pairwise subsampling led to the expectation that sequencing depth would affect the degree of clonotype sharing among donors.

Donors were healthy HIV-negative adults with no recently reported acute infections or vaccinations. Only Caucasian adults living in Nashville, Tennessee, USA were represented among the donors. CD4+ T cells were enriched by magnetic negative selection; naive cells were then positively selected on CD45RA, and the negative fraction formed the memory subset. Blood was obtained by leukapheresis, after which PBMCs were separated by Ficoll-Histopaque density gradient centrifugation and cryopreserved in liquid nitrogen vapor phase. Analytical flow cytometry was used to check the purity and quantity of each magnetically sorted T cell population. Genomic DNA was isolated from each sorted fraction and quantified by UV absorbance on a Nanodrop 2000c. Remarks on this clone: Its binding antigen is unknown. There are no base qualities to consult, and no much larger clone falls within one base.

Using the deep immunoSEQ assay, TCR CDR3 regions were amplified from genomic DNA by multiplex PCR. Extracted genomic DNA from each cell subset was spread evenly across all wells of several immunoSEQ 96-well plates, with each plate serving as a replicate. Each replicate PCR for sorted subsets received about 0.2 ug genomic DNA, equal to tens of thousands of T cell genomes. Purified libraries were measured with a Qubit 3.0 fluorometer, size-checked on a Bioanalyzer 2100, and measured again with the KAPA Library Quantification kit. Every immunoSEQ 96-well plate was sequenced on a separate single-read 150-cycle Illumina NextSeq 550 flow cell. In the authors' own workflow: Because the immunoSEQ output held only junctional sequences and lacked quality scores, the filtering could not match the filtering applied to full-length reads. Sequences were annotated with PyIR, a Python wrapper for IgBLAST v1.9, and V/J genes and CDR3 were assigned using IMGT germline references. Reads were filtered out if the reads had weak V/J assignments (E-value above 1e-6), no CDR3, stop codons, out-of-frame junctions, or ambiguous translated residues. V3J clonotypes were defined as sequences sharing an identical inferred V gene, J gene, and CDR3 amino acid sequence. Percentage overlap between repertoires was calculated by dividing the number of shared unique clonotypes by the size of the smaller repertoire. Richness of each repertoire was evaluated using RTK rarefaction, the Chao1 estimator, and Recon v2.1 estimates of unobserved clonotypes. Generation probabilities for all TCRbeta clonotypes obtained by the gDNA method from a handful of donors were computed using OLGA. TCRdb mirrors the immuneACCESS table, restricted to in-frame sequences. Some clones are absent from its copies; in checked studies, under half trace to an unresolved V gene, and the reason for the others is unknown. V and J calls and clone size come straight from that table; D and trimming were deduced from the DNA. The sample table holds roughly 2.5 million clones, of which around nine tenths were seen once. The ten largest clonotypes hold 0.14% of the sample.

Sequenced material: naive CD4+ T cells sorted from blood. The intended sense of this specimen's cell subset or site label: CD45RA+ positively selected. The sequence joins TRBV18 to TRBJ2-5, and 13 junctional nucleotides match TRBD2. This TCR was sampled from a young man in good health. The CDR3: CASSHTGTSGEETQYF. The base sequence is TGTGCCAGCTCACACACCGGGACTAGCGGGGAAGAGACCCAGTACTTC.